This T cell receptor (beta chain) was retrieved from a study of T cells in Graves' hyperthyroidism and ophthalmopathy. Study-level findings and limits: In the blood, most expanded thyroid clonotypes above 0.001 appeared as well.

The sample holds a few counts of this clonotype. Its antigen is currently unknown. Using RNA transcripts as the source, TCR beta CDR3 regions were amplified. The HTBI primer set drove a first-round RT-PCR of the TCR CDR3. TCRdb re-derived calls from the multiplex PCR reads in MiXCR, one entry per CDR3 protein. The table records fewer than 750,000 distinct CDR3 sequences, around 15% of them present only once. Sequenced sample: blood. The source of this sequence is a woman in her 40s with Graves' ophthalmopathy.

The CDR3 DNA sequence: TGTGCCAGCAGTCCCCGGAACAGGGGGCCGCACGGGACTGAAGCTTTCTTT. Its protein product is CASSPRNRGPHGTEAFF. The V gene is TRBV28, the J gene TRBJ1-1; TRBD1 agrees at 9 bases. Losses at the gene ends were 5 bases for V and 5 bases for J; bases not matched to a gene: 15. Germline V gene sequence: CDR1 MDHEN, CDR2 SYDVKM. The CDR3 runs to 17 residues.